This TCR beta chain was sequenced in a study of shared clonotypes between healthy human individuals. Researchers divided each subset's genomic DNA evenly across several immunoSEQ plates. The table came from immunoSEQ multiplex PCR; TCRdb's copy has only in-frame clones and leaves some out. Of roughly 2 million clones in the sample, around 95% were seen once. Concerning this clone: Its specificity is unknown.

Regarding the study as a whole: Blood alone was sampled, and tissue repertoires likely differ. Donors were few, which limited the genetic and exposure-history diversity represented.

The germline CDR1 and CDR2 sequences are MRHNA and SNTAGT. This CDR3 spans 15 amino acids. The V gene lost 0 bases and the J gene lost 0 bases, with 7 bases spanning the gap. Sequenced: naive CD4+ T cells sorted from blood. Regarding subset: CD45RA+ positively selected. The chain is built from TRBV6-4 and TRBJ2-3; D is undetermined. This clonotype originated in a man aged 18 to 30 in good health. In DNA form, the CDR3 reads TGTGCCAGCAGTGACTCGCACCGAAGCACAGATACGCAGTATTTT. Translated: CASSDSHRSTDTQYF.